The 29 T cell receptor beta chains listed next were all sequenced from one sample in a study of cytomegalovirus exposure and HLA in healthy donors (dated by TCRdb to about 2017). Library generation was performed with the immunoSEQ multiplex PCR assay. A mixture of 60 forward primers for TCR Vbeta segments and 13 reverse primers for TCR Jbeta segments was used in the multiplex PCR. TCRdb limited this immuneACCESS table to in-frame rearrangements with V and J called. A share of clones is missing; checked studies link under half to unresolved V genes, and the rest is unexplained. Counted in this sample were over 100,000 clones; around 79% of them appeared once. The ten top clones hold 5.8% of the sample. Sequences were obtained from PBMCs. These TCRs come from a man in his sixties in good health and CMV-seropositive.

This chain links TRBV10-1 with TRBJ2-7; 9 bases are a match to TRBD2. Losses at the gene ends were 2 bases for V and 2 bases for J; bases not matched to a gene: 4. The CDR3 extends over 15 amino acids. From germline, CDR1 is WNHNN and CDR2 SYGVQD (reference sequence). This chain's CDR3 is CASSEIAGDPYEQYF. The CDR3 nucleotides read TGCGCCAGCAGTGAGATAGCGGGGGACCCCTACGAGCAGTACTTC.

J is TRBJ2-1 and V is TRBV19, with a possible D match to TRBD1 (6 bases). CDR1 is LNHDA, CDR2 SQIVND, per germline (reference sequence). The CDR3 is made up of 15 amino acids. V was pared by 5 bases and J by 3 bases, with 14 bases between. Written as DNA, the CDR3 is TGTGCCAGTAGTCCGTGGACAGACTACTACAATGAGCAGTTCTTC. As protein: CASSPWTDYYNEQFF.

CDR3 sequence (DNA): TGTGCCAGCCTTTTACAGGGAGTGGTGAGCAATCAGCCCCAGCATTTT. Its translation: CASLLQGVVSNQPQHF. V is TRBV7-9 and J is TRBJ1-5, with a possible D match to TRBD1 (6 bases). The CDR3 runs 16 residues. V was clipped by 8 bases and J by 1 base, with 18 bases between them. CDR1 is SEHNR and CDR2 is FQNEAQ in the germline V gene (reference sequence). The whole variable domain, remainder taken from reference TRBV7-9 and TRBJ1-5, is DTGVSQNPRHKITKRGQNVTFRCDPISEHNRLYWYRQTLGQGPEFLTYFQNEAQLEKSRLLSDRFSAERPKGSFSTLEIQRTEQGDSAMYLCASLLQGVVSNQPQHFGDGTRLSIL.

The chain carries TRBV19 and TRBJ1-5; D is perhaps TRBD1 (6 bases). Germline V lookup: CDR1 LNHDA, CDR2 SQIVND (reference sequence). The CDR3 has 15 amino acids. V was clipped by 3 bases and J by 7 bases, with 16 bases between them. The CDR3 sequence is CASSIGRGNRQPQHF. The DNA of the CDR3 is TGTGCCAGTAGTATCGGCAGGGGAAATCGGCAGCCCCAGCATTTT.

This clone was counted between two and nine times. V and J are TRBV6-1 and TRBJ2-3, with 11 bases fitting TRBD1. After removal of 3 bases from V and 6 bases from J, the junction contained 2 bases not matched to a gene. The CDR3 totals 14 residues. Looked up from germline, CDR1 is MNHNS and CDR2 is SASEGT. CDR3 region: CASSEGTGGDTQYF. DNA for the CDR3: TGTGCCAGCAGTGAGGGGACAGGGGGGGATACGCAGTATTTT.

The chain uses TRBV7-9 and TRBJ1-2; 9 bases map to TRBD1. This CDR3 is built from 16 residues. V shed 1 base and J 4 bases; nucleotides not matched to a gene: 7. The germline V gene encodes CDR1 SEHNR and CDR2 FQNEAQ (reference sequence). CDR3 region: CASSLGTGTGIYGYTF. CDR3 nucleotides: TGTGCCAGCAGCTTAGGGACCGGGACAGGGATCTATGGCTACACCTTC.

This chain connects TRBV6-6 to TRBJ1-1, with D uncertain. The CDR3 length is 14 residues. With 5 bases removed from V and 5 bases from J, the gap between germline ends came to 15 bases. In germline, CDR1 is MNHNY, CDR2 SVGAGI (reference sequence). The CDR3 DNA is TGTGCCAGCAGTCCTAGCAGACAAGATACTGAAGCTTTCTTT. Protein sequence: CASSPSRQDTEAFF.

The CDR3 region is CASSYDRTYSPLHF. The CDR3 region has the DNA TGTGCCAGCAGTTACGACAGGACCTATTCACCCCTCCACTTT. This chain joins TRBV6-6 and TRBJ1-6; D perhaps matches TRBD1 (6 bases). The germline V gene encodes CDR1 MNHNY and CDR2 SVGAGI (reference sequence). The V gene lost 2 bases and the J gene lost 8 bases, with 10 bases spanning the gap. The CDR3 extends over 14 amino acids.

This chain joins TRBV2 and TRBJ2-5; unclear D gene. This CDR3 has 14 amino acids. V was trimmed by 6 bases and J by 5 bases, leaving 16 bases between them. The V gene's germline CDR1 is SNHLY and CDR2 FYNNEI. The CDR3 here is CASRADTLRETQYF. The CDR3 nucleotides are TGTGCCAGCAGGGCCGATACTTTGCGGGAGACCCAGTACTTC.

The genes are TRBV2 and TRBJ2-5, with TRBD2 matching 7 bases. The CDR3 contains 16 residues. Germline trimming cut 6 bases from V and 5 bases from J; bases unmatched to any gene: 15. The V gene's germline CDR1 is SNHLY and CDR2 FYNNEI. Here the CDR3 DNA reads TGTGCCAGCAGAGATTCCCTACTAGCGACCTGGGAGACCCAGTACTTC. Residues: CASRDSLLATWETQYF. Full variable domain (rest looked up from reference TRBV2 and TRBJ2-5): EPEVTQTPSHQVTQMGQEVILRCVPISNHLYFYWYRQILGQKVEFLVSFYNNEISEKSEIFDDQFSVERPDGSNFTLKIRSTKLEDSAMYFCASRDSLLATWETQYFGPGTRLLVL.

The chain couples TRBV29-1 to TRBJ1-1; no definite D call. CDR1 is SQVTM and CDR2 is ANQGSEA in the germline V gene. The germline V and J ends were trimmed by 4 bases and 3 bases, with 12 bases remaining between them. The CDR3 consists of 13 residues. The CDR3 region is CSVVRGADTEAFF. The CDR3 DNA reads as TGCAGCGTTGTCCGGGGAGCTGACACTGAAGCTTTCTTT.

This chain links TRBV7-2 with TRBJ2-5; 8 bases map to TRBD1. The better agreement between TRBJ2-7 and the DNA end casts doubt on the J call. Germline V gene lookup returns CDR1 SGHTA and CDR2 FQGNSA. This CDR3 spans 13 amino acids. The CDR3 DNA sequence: TGTGCCAGCAGCCCCTCAGACAGGGGCGAGCAGTACTTC. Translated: CASSPSDRGEQYF.

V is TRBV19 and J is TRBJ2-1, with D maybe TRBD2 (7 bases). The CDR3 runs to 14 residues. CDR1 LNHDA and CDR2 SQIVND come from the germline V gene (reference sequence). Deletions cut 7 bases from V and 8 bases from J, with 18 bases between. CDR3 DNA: TGTGCCAGTACCCCACGGGGGGCTGGGGATGAGCAGTTCTTC. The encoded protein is CASTPRGAGDEQFF. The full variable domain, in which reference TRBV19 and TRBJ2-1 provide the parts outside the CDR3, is DGGITQSPKYLFRKEGQNVTLSCEQNLNHDAMYWYRQDPGQGLRLIYYSQIVNDFQKGDIAEGYSVSREKKESFPLTVTSAQKNPTAFYLCASTPRGAGDEQFFGPGTRLTVL.

The CDR3: CASKRGGSDTQYF. CDR3 in DNA: TGCGCCAGCAAACGGGGGGGGTCAGATACGCAGTATTTT. The chain is built from TRBV4-1 and TRBJ2-3; 8 nucleotides agree with TRBD2. V lost 7 bases to trimming and J lost 4 bases; unmatched junction nucleotides: 4. From germline, CDR1 is MGHRA and CDR2 YSYEKL. The CDR3 loop spans 13 amino acids.

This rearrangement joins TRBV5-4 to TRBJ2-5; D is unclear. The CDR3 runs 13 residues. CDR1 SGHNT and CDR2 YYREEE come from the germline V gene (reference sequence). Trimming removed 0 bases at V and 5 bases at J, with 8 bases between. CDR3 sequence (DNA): TGTGCCAGCAGCTTGGAGACCGGGGAGACCCAGTACTTC. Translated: CASSLETGETQYF.

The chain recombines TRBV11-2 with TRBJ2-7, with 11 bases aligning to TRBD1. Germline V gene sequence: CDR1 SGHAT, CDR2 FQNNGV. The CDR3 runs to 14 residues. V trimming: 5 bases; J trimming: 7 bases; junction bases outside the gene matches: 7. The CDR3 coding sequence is TGTGCCAGCAGCGCCAGGACAGGGGGCTGGGAGCAGTACTTC. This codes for CASSARTGGWEQYF.

The CDR3 region has the DNA TGTGCCAGCAGCCAGGCCAGGGGGCTGGGTGGGGCCAACGTCCTGACTTTC. Its translation is CASSQARGLGGANVLTF. The chain couples TRBV14 to TRBJ2-6; 8 bases line up with TRBD1. With 3 bases clipped from V and 3 bases from J, the junction kept 7 bases outside the gene matches. The CDR3 spans 17 residues. Germline lookup yields CDR1 SGHDN and CDR2 FVKESK.

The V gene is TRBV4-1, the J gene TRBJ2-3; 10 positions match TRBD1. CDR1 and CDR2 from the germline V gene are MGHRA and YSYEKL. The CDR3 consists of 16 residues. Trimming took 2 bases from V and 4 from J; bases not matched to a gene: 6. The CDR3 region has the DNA TGCGCCAGCAGCCAACAATTAGGACAGGGGGCAGATACGCAGTATTTT. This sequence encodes CASSQQLGQGADTQYF.

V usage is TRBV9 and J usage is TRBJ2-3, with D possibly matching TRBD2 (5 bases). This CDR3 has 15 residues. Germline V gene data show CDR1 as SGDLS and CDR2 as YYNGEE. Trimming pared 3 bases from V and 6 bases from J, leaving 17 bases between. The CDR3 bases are TGTGCCAGCAGCGCTACGGGGTTCTCCATGGATACGCAGTATTTT. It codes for CASSATGFSMDTQYF.

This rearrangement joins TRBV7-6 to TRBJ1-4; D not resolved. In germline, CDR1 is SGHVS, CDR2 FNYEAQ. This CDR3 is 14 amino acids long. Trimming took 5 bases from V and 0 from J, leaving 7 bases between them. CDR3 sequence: CASSRSATNEKLFF. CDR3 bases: TGTGCCAGCAGCCGCTCGGCAACTAATGAAAAACTGTTTTTT.

The CDR3 DNA reads TGTGCCAGCAGCTTAACCCCCCCCTCTAGCGGGGTGAGGGATGAGCAGTTCTTC. It encodes CASSLTPPSSGVRDEQFF. This chain connects TRBV7-9 to TRBJ2-1, with TRBD2 matching 9 bases. This CDR3 comprises 18 residues. V dropped 2 bases and J dropped 8; count of bases not matched to a gene: 16. Germline V lookup: CDR1 SEHNR, CDR2 FQNEAQ (reference sequence).

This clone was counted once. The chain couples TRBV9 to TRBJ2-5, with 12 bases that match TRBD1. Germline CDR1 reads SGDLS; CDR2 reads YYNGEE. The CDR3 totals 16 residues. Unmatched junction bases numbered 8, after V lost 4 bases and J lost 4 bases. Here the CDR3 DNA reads TGTGCCAGCAGCCCGTCCGGGACAGGGGGCTTAGAGACCCAGTACTTC. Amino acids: CASSPSGTGGLETQYF.

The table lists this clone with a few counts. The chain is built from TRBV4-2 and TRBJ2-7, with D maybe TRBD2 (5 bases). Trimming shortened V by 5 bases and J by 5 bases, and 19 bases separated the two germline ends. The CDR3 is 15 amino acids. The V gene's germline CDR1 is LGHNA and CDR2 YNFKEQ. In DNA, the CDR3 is TGTGCCAGCAGCTCACCTGGACTCATTGGCCACGAGCAGTACTTC. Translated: CASSSPGLIGHEQYF.

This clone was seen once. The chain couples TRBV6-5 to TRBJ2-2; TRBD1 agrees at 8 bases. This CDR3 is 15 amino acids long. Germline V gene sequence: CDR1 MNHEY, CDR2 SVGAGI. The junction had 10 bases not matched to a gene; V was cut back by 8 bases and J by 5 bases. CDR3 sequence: CASHYTGGGTGELFF. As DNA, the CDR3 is TGTGCCAGCCACTATACAGGGGGTGGGACCGGGGAGCTGTTTTTT.

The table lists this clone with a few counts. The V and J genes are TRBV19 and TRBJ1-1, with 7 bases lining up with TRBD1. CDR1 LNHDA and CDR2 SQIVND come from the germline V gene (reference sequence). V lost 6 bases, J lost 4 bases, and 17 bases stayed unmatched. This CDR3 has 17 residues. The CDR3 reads CASSPRGVRGRGTEAFF. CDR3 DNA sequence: TGTGCCAGTAGCCCTAGGGGGGTAAGGGGGCGAGGCACTGAAGCTTTCTTT. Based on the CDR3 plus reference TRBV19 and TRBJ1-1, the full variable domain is DGGITQSPKYLFRKEGQNVTLSCEQNLNHDAMYWYRQDPGQGLRLIYYSQIVNDFQKGDIAEGYSVSREKKESFPLTVTSAQKNPTAFYLCASSPRGVRGRGTEAFFGQGTRLTVV.

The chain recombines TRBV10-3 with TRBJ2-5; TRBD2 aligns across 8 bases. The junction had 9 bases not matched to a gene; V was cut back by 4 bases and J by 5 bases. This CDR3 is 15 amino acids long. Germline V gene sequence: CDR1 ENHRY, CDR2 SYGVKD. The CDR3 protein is CAISVGSGAGETQYF. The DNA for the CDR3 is TGTGCCATCAGTGTTGGTAGCGGGGCTGGGGAGACCCAGTACTTC.

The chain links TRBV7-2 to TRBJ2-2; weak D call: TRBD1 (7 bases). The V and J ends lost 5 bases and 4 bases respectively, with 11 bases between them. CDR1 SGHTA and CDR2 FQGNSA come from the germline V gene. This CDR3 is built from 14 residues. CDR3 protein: CASSRQGGTGELFF. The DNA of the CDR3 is TGTGCCAGCAGCCGACAGGGAGGCACCGGGGAGCTGTTTTTT.

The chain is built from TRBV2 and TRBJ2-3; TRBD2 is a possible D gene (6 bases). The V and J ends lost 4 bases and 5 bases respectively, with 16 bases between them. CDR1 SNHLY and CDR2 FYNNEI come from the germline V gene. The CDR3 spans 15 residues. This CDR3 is CASSVNGGAQDTQYF. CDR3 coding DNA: TGTGCCAGCAGTGTAAACGGGGGTGCGCAAGATACGCAGTATTTT.

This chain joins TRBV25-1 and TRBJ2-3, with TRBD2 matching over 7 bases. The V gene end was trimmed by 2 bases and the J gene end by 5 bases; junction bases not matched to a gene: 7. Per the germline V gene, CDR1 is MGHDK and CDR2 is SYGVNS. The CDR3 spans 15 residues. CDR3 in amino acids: CASSEPGTTRDTQYF. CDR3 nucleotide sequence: TGTGCCAGCAGTGAACCTGGGACTACACGAGATACGCAGTATTTT.